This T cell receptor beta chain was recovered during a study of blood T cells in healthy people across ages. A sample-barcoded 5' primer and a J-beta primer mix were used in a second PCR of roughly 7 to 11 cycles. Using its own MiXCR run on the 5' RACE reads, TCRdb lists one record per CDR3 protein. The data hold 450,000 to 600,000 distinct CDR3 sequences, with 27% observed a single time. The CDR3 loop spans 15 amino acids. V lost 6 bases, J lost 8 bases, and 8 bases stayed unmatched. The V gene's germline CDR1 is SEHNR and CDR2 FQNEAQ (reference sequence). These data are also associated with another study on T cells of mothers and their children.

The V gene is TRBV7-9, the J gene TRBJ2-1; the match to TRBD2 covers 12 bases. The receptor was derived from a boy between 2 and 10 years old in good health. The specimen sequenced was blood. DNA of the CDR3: TGTGCCAGCAGACCAGGACTAGCGGGAAGGGATGAGCAGTTCTTC. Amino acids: CASRPGLAGRDEQFF.